Following are 24 T cell receptor beta chains from one sample sequenced in a study of blood T cell repertoires in COVID-19. TCRdb keeps only in-frame clones here, not all; method: immunoSEQ multiplex PCR. The sample carries 350,000 to 550,000 clones, about 85% recorded once. What was sequenced was PBMCs or T cells enriched from blood (not recorded which). The receptors shown here come from a woman aged 18-29 years with acute COVID-19.

The V call is TRBV4-3, the J call TRBJ1-5, with a tentative D call TRBD1 (6 bases). The CDR3 loop spans 15 amino acids. V was pared by 1 base and J by 5 bases, with 12 bases between. Germline-derived CDR1 and CDR2 are LGHNA and YSLEER. The CDR3: CASSQGGGMDQPQHF. The DNA of the CDR3 is TGCGCCAGCAGCCAAGGAGGGGGTATGGATCAGCCCCAGCATTTT.

This chain joins TRBV6-2 or TRBV6-3 and TRBJ1-6, with TRBD1 matching 10 bases. CDR1 and CDR2 (germline): MNHEY, SVGEGT. There are 17 residues in the CDR3. V dropped 5 bases and J dropped 4; count of bases not matched to a gene: 8. Here the CDR3 DNA reads TGTGCCAGCAGTCTAAACCGGGACAGGGGATATAATTCACCCCTCCACTTT. It translates to CASSLNRDRGYNSPLHF.

This clone was observed a handful of times. The chain combines TRBV18 with TRBJ1-2; 9 bases map to TRBD1. This CDR3 is built from 15 residues. Trimming at V came to 2 bases and at J to 4 bases, leaving 5 bases not matched to a gene. Germline loops: CDR1 KGHSH, CDR2 LQKENI. CDR3 DNA: TGTGCCAGCTCACCAGGGGACAGGGTATTCTATGGCTACACCTTC. Its translation is CASSPGDRVFYGYTF. Complete variable domain (other parts from reference TRBV18 and TRBJ1-2): NAGVMQNPRHLVRRRGQEARLRCSPMKGHSHVYWYRQLPEEGLKFMVYLQKENIIDESGMPKERFSAEFPKEGPSILRIQQVVRGDSAAYFCASSPGDRVFYGYTFGSGTRLTVV.

The chain has TRBV11-2 and TRBJ2-7; 7 positions match TRBD2. This CDR3 has 14 residues. J gave up 2 bases and V 6 bases, and 7 bases lay outside the gene matches. Germline CDR1 reads SGHAT; CDR2 reads FQNNGV. The CDR3 bases are TGTGCCAGCAGGGTAGCGGGTCGACCCTACGAGCAGTACTTC. Protein: CASRVAGRPYEQYF.

The chain carries TRBV5-6 and TRBJ2-7; tentatively, D is TRBD1 (6 bases). The CDR3 has 11 residues. The V and J ends lost 4 bases and 6 bases respectively, with 8 bases between them. Germline-derived CDR1 and CDR2 are SGHDT and YYEEEE. In nucleotides, the CDR3 is TGTGCCAGCAGCCAGGGGTCCGAGCAGTACTTC. Its translation: CASSQGSEQYF. Looking up the rest from reference TRBV5-6 and TRBJ2-7 gives the full variable domain: DAGVTQSPTHLIKTRGQQVTLRCSPKSGHDTVSWYQQALGQGPQFIFQYYEEEERQRGNFPDRFSGHQFPNYSSELNVNALLLGDSALYLCASSQGSEQYFGPGTRLTVT.

V usage is TRBV19 and J usage is TRBJ2-7; D unclear. This CDR3 has 14 residues. Germline V gene sequence: CDR1 LNHDA, CDR2 SQIVND (reference sequence). V gave up 6 bases and J gave up 1 base, with 13 bases separating them. The CDR3 DNA reads as TGTGCCAGTAGCTCCGGTCCTTGGTCCTACGAGCAGTACTTC. Its protein is CASSSGPWSYEQYF.

The chain is built from TRBV6-5 and TRBJ2-3; 10 bases line up with TRBD2. The CDR3 extends over 14 amino acids. V dropped 5 bases and J dropped 6; count of bases not matched to a gene: 5. Looked up from germline, CDR1 is MNHEY and CDR2 is SVGAGI. CDR3 nucleotide sequence: TGTGCCAGCAGTCTGGGACTAGCGAGGGATACGCAGTATTTT. It specifies CASSLGLARDTQYF.

The V and J genes are TRBV9 and TRBJ2-7; the match to TRBD1 covers 8 bases. CDR3 size: 14 residues. Unmatched junction bases numbered 6, after V lost 0 bases and J lost 7 bases. CDR1 and CDR2 from the germline V gene are SGDLS and YYNGEE. The CDR3: CASSVGGQAAEQYF. The CDR3 region has the DNA TGTGCCAGCAGCGTAGGGGGACAGGCGGCGGAGCAGTACTTC.

The chain joins TRBV21-1 to TRBJ2-5; the D call TRBD2 from the table was never checked on the DNA. TRBV21-1 is reported as a pseudogene. The CDR3 sequence is 19 residues long. CDR3 DNA sequence: TGTGCCAGCAGCAAAGAAACCTCCCAAACGCCACCCTATCAAGAGACCCAGTACTTC. Translation gives CASSKETSQTPPYQETQYF.

This clone was seen once. This chain links TRBV18 with TRBJ2-5, with D possibly TRBD2 on 5 matching bases. V dropped 0 bases and J dropped 5 bases, with 13 bases sitting between them. CDR1 and CDR2 (germline): KGHSH, LQKENI. The CDR3 has 15 residues. The CDR3 region is CASSPPGGKSETQYF. DNA for the CDR3: TGTGCCAGCTCACCACCAGGAGGTAAATCGGAGACCCAGTACTTC.

This chain joins TRBV27 and TRBJ2-3; unclear D gene. CDR3 length: 14 amino acids. The V end lost 0 bases, the J end lost 0 bases, and 4 bases lay between the germline ends. The germline gives CDR1 MNHEY, CDR2 SMNVEV (reference sequence). The CDR3 loop reads CASSLSASTDTQYF. The CDR3 DNA reads as TGTGCCAGCAGTTTATCAGCTAGCACAGATACGCAGTATTTT.

The chain employs TRBV21-1 and TRBJ2-1; the table's D gene call, TRBD2, was not cross checked with the DNA. TRBV21-1 is deemed a pseudogene. This CDR3 is 14 amino acids long. For the CDR3, the DNA is TGTGCCAGCAGCGGGAGTAGCGGTTACAATGAGCAGTTCTTC. Its protein product is CASSGSSGYNEQFF.

This clone was counted ten times or more. V and J are TRBV10-3 and TRBJ1-6; TRBD1 aligns across 9 bases. The CDR3 length is 15 residues. Germline lookup yields CDR1 ENHRY and CDR2 SYGVKD. V shed 4 bases and J 9 bases; nucleotides not matched to a gene: 7. Here the CDR3 DNA reads TGTGCCATCAGTGGCGACAGGGGGGCCGGTTCACCCCTCCACTTT. The encoded protein is CAISGDRGAGSPLHF.

The rearrangement joins TRBV19 to TRBJ2-2; a possible D gene is TRBD1 (5 bases). Germline CDR1 and CDR2: LNHDA and SQIVND (reference sequence). The ends were cut back, 6 bases at V and 6 bases at J, with 14 bases in the middle. This CDR3 is built from 14 residues. The CDR3 region is CASSSREGSGELFF. CDR3 nucleotide sequence: TGTGCCAGTAGCTCCAGGGAAGGATCCGGGGAGCTGTTTTTT.

V is TRBV14 and J is TRBJ2-1; 8 bases are a match to TRBD2. In germline, CDR1 is SGHDN, CDR2 FVKESK. The CDR3 is made up of 15 amino acids. V trimming: 7 bases; J trimming: 6 bases; junction bases outside the gene matches: 11. The CDR3 coding sequence is TGTGCCAGCAACGCTCCGTCGGGACTAGTCAATGAGCAGTTCTTC. Its translation: CASNAPSGLVNEQFF.

This clone was seen once. The V call is TRBV11-1, the J call TRBJ1-1, with D hard to call. Germline CDR1 and CDR2: SGHAT and FQDESV (reference sequence). There are 13 residues in the CDR3. With 6 bases removed from V and 5 bases from J, the gap between germline ends came to 13 bases. CDR3 bases: TGTGCCAGCAGTTCCGGGGAAGAGACTGAAGCTTTCTTT. It yields the protein CASSSGEETEAFF.

The chain carries TRBV6-5 and TRBJ2-7; a possible D gene is TRBD2 (6 bases). The CDR3 consists of 14 residues. Germline CDR1 MNHEY, CDR2 SVGAGI. With 4 bases removed from V and 6 bases from J, the gap between germline ends came to 16 bases. CDR3 sequence: CASSSLGGEFEQYF. CDR3 DNA: TGTGCCAGCAGTTCCCTCGGGGGAGAGTTCGAGCAGTACTTC.

This clone was picked up a small number of times. The V gene is TRBV2, the J gene TRBJ2-7; a weak D match, TRBD2 (6 bases). The CDR3 sequence is 11 residues long. Germline values: CDR1 SNHLY, CDR2 FYNNEI. The V end was cut by 6 bases, the J end by 7 bases, with 10 bases between. The CDR3 loop reads CASRGGREQYF. The CDR3 nucleotides are TGTGCCAGCAGGGGGGGACGGGAGCAGTACTTC.

About this clone itself: Additional DNA sequences in this sample encode the identical CDR3. The rearrangement links TRBV6-2 or TRBV6-3 to TRBJ1-6, with 8 positions matching TRBD1. The CDR3 covers 15 residues. With 3 bases clipped from V and 4 bases from J, the junction kept 2 bases outside the gene matches. Germline CDR1 and CDR2: MNHEY and SVGEGT. For the CDR3, the DNA is TGTGCCAGCAGTTATGGACAGGGATATAATTCACCCCTCCACTTT. Its translation is CASSYGQGYNSPLHF.

The chain combines TRBV20-1 with TRBJ2-3; 8 bases are a match to TRBD2. CDR1 DFQATT and CDR2 SNEGSKA come from the germline V gene (reference sequence). The CDR3 extends over 14 amino acids. Germline trimming cut 3 bases from V and 4 bases from J; bases unmatched to any gene: 6. CDR3 sequence: CSASGTSEADTQYF. The CDR3 nucleotides are TGCAGTGCTAGTGGGACTAGTGAAGCAGATACGCAGTATTTT.

J is TRBJ2-3 and V is TRBV28, with TRBD2 identical over 7 bases. V lost 1 base and J lost 5; bases outside the gene matches: 9. This CDR3 region has 16 residues. Germline V gene sequence: CDR1 MDHEN, CDR2 SYDVKM. The CDR3 DNA sequence: TGTGCCAGCAGTTTATTTGGGGGAGGGCCGGTAGATACGCAGTATTTT. It codes for CASSLFGGGPVDTQYF.

This CDR3 reads CASSGSGTLFRMIGDTQYF. The CDR3 nucleotides are TGTGCCAGCAGCGGATCCGGGACTCTCTTTCGTATGATAGGAGATACGCAGTATTTT. This chain uses TRBV9 with TRBJ2-3; D perhaps matches TRBD2 (6 bases). CDR3 size: 19 residues. Germline V gene data show CDR1 as SGDLS and CDR2 as YYNGEE. Trimming stripped 3 bases from V and 5 bases from J, with 28 bases between.

The genes are TRBV29-1 and TRBJ2-7, with D possibly being TRBD1 (5 bases). The CDR3 runs 12 residues. CDR1 SQVTM and CDR2 ANQGSEA come from the germline V gene. V lost 5 bases and J 2 bases, leaving 10 bases between the germline ends. CDR3 in amino acids: CSVRQSAYEQYF. The DNA for the CDR3 is TGCAGCGTTCGACAGTCCGCCTACGAGCAGTACTTC.

This sequence joins TRBV7-9 and TRBJ2-3; D may be TRBD2 (7 bases). The CDR3 contains 17 residues. Germline values: CDR1 SEHNR, CDR2 FQNEAQ (reference sequence). V was pared by 2 bases and J by 2 bases, with 17 bases between. Here the CDR3 reads CASSLKAGGGITDTQYF. The CDR3 bases are TGTGCCAGCAGCTTAAAGGCGGGCGGGGGCATCACAGATACGCAGTATTTT. Using reference TRBV7-9 and TRBJ2-3 for the parts outside the CDR3, the full variable domain is DTGVSQNPRHKITKRGQNVTFRCDPISEHNRLYWYRQTLGQGPEFLTYFQNEAQLEKSRLLSDRFSAERPKGSFSTLEIQRTEQGDSAMYLCASSLKAGGGITDTQYFGPGTRLTVL.